This T cell receptor (beta chain) was profiled in a study of CD8+ T cells in alopecia areata. Turning to the study itself: Severity scoring for treated patients was based on the percentage of affected scalp area.

In each case, RNA was isolated and then reverse transcribed into cDNA as the sequencing template. Profiled with immunoSEQ multiplex PCR; TCRdb holds only in-frame clones, not every one. This sample carries about 200,000 clones, 58% of them seen once, and the ten largest clones take about 5%. Points from the study as a whole: Scalp and blood retained many expanded lesional clones during tofacitinib. Normal skin's resident alphabeta T cells are sequenced alongside lesional scalp T cells.

The treatment was: oral pan-JAK inhibitor, 5-10 mg twice daily. Obtained from alopecia areata patients were lesional scalp punch biopsies along with peripheral blood. The CDR3 totals 18 residues, both ends included. In germline, CDR1 is SGHTA, CDR2 FQGNSA. Comments on this clone: Its antigen is still unknown. It is unclear where the CDR3 begins or ends on the DNA, so no DNA is shown, and the CDR3 is as TCRdb lists it.

This TCR was sampled from a human donor with alopecia areata. Sample: CD4+ T cells sorted from blood, taken at week 24, from a patient treated with tofacitinib. J is TRBJ2-6 and V is TRBV7-2; TRBD1 is taken as the D call from the table, unchecked against the DNA. The CDR3 reads CASSLLAAVASGANVPTF.